A single sample is the source of the 29 T cell receptor beta chains below, sequenced in a study of glioma-infiltrating T cells. Using RNA template, CDR3s of TCR alpha and beta were amplified with iRepertoire arm-PCR. MiXCR was run by TCRdb on the multiplex PCR reads, yielding one entry per CDR3 protein. This table holds under 200,000 distinct CDR3 sequences, over 40% found once. Sequenced: glioma tissue, nonneoplastic brain tissue, or PBMCs (not recorded which). The origin of the receptors is a human donor with low-grade glioma or glioblastoma, undergoing nonglioma brain surgery, or in good health (not recorded which).

With regard to this clonotype: It may be a read error: a sequence one base away is much more abundant. The chain links TRBV20-1 to TRBJ2-3; D is uncertain. The CDR3 runs 11 residues. Germline V gene data show CDR1 as DFQATT and CDR2 as SNEGSKA (reference sequence). CDR3: CSATYTDRQYF. For the CDR3, the DNA is TGCAGTGCTACCTACACAGATAGGCAGTATTTT.

The chain uses TRBV19 and TRBJ1-2; 7 positions match TRBD1. Germline V gives CDR1 LNHDA, CDR2 SQIVND (reference sequence). This CDR3 has 18 amino acids. V shed 6 bases and J 2 bases; nucleotides not matched to a gene: 18. CDR3 sequence (DNA): TGTGCCAGTAGCCCCAGGACGTTTGGACAGGACCAGAACTATGGCTACACCTTC. It is translated as CASSPRTFGQDQNYGYTF.

The chain combines TRBV24-1 with TRBJ2-1; 10 bases are a match to TRBD2. The CDR3 runs 17 residues. Germline loops: CDR1 KGHDR, CDR2 SFDVKD. Germline trimming cut 3 bases from V and 6 bases from J; bases unmatched to any gene: 10. The CDR3 DNA reads as TGTGCCACCAGTGATCCTCGACTAGCGGGTGGTGTCAATGAGCAGTTCTTC. Residues: CATSDPRLAGGVNEQFF.

Here the CDR3 DNA reads TGTGGCAGTGCCCTGTCCGGGAACACATACAATGAGCAGTTCTTC. The encoded protein is CGSALSGNTYNEQFF. The rearrangement links TRBV6-6 to TRBJ2-1; a possible D gene is TRBD2 (5 bases). The CDR3 is made up of 15 amino acids. Germline CDR1 reads MNHNY; CDR2 reads SVGAGI (reference sequence).

CDR3: CASSLASGMEFF. In DNA, the CDR3 is TGTGCCAGCAGCTTAGCCAGCGGGATGGAGTTCTTC. The rearrangement joins TRBV7-9 to TRBJ2-1; 7 nucleotides align to TRBD2. The CDR3 has 12 residues. V lost 0 bases and J lost 14; bases outside the gene matches: 4. Germline assignment: CDR1 SEHNR and CDR2 FQNEAQ (reference sequence).

The chain couples TRBV29-1 to TRBJ2-3; perhaps TRBD2 as D (6 bases). The CDR3 consists of 15 residues. From germline, CDR1 is SQVTM and CDR2 ANQGSEA. V lost 5 bases, J lost 2 bases, and 17 bases lay in between. CDR3: CSVPGLGGTTDTQYF. The CDR3 bases are TGCAGCGTTCCGGGACTCGGAGGAACCACAGATACGCAGTATTTT.

The V gene is TRBV10-3, the J gene TRBJ2-5, with D unclear. The V and J ends lost 10 bases and 7 bases respectively, with 25 bases between them. The CDR3 is 15 amino acids. The germline CDR1 and CDR2 sequences are ENHRY and SYGVKD. CDR3 coding DNA: TGTGCCACCAGAGAGCTGGGTTCGAGCGACGGGACCCAGTACTTC. This gives the protein CATRELGSSDGTQYF.

This clonotype has a count of ten or more. The V and J genes are TRBV20-1 and TRBJ1-4, with TRBD1 as a possible D gene (5 bases). This CDR3 contains 15 residues. V gave up 2 bases and J gave up 2 bases, with 12 bases separating them. In germline, CDR1 is DFQATT, CDR2 SNEGSKA (reference sequence). The CDR3 reads CSARREGRTNEKLFF. Written as DNA, the CDR3 is TGCAGTGCTAGACGAGAGGGGAGGACTAATGAAAAACTGTTTTTT.

This chain uses TRBV7-8 with TRBJ2-5; possible D gene TRBD2, 7 bases. The V end was cut by 0 bases, the J end by 2 bases, with 25 bases between. This CDR3 contains 20 residues. The germline V gene has CDR1 SGHVS and CDR2 FQNEAQ. CDR3 in amino acids: CASSLAIGRAGRGAQETQYF. DNA of the CDR3: TGTGCCAGCAGCTTAGCGATAGGGCGGGCGGGTCGGGGGGCTCAAGAGACCCAGTACTTC.

Points on this clonotype: Germline is not matched at one junction end, which may reflect a read error. This chain uses TRBV20-1 with TRBJ2-3; D perhaps matches TRBD2 (6 bases). This CDR3 has 13 amino acids. Germline lookup yields CDR1 DFQATT and CDR2 SNEGSKA (reference sequence). CDR3 sequence: CSASAGLRDTQYF. CDR3 bases: TGCAGTGCTAGCGCGGGTTTGCGGGATACACAGTATTTT.

This clonotype was recorded a few times. One end of the junction fails to match germline, which may point to a read error. The chain joins TRBV3-1 to TRBJ2-7, with a possible D match to TRBD2 (5 bases). The CDR3 consists of 15 residues. CDR1 is LGHDT, CDR2 YNNKEL, per germline (reference sequence). DNA for the CDR3: TGTGCCAGCAGCCAAGTTGAGGGAGCCTCCCACGAGCAGTACTTC. Translated, it gives CASSQVEGASHEQYF.

This clonotype was seen only a few times. This chain connects TRBV7-2 to TRBJ2-7; TRBD1 matches 9 bases. Trimming took 4 bases from V and 11 from J; bases not matched to a gene: 9. Germline V gene data show CDR1 as SGHTA and CDR2 as FQGNSA. The CDR3 loop spans 13 amino acids. The CDR3 here is CASSYRDREGKYF. As DNA, the CDR3 is TGTGCCAGCAGCTACCGGGACAGGGAAGGGAAGTACTTC. Looking up the rest from reference TRBV7-2 and TRBJ2-7 gives the full variable domain: GAGVSQSPSNKVTEKGKDVELRCDPISGHTALYWYRQSLGQGLEFLIYFQGNSAPDKSGLPSDRFSAERTGGSVSTLTIQRTQQEDSAVYLCASSYRDREGKYFGPGTRLTVT.

This clonotype has more than one count but fewer than ten. The chain has TRBV7-9 and TRBJ2-5; 7 bases map to TRBD2. The ends lost 6 bases at V and 3 bases at J; junction bases unmatched: 16. Germline V CDR1 and CDR2: SEHNR, FQNEAQ (reference sequence). CDR3 length: 17 residues. This chain's CDR3 is CASRLTPGAGREETQYF. CDR3 nucleotide sequence: TGTGCCAGCAGGTTAACTCCGGGAGCGGGAAGGGAAGAGACCCAGTACTTC.

This rearrangement joins TRBV29-1 to TRBJ2-1, with D uncertain. In germline, CDR1 is SQVTM, CDR2 ANQGSEA. V gave up 4 bases and J gave up 6 bases, with 10 bases separating them. There are 12 residues in the CDR3. The CDR3 nucleotides read TGCAGCGTTGGGGTAGAGCTCAATGAGCAGTTCTTC. This sequence encodes CSVGVELNEQFF.

This clonotype was counted only a few times. This chain uses TRBV2 with TRBJ2-7; the D gene is possibly TRBD2 (5 bases). Germline V lookup: CDR1 SNHLY, CDR2 FYNNEI. Between the trimmed V and J ends, which lost 4 bases and 3 bases, there was a span of 16 bases. This CDR3 contains 15 residues. Written as DNA, the CDR3 is TGTGCCAGCAGTGGCCCTCCGGGGTCAATCTACGAGCAGTACTTC. Its translation is CASSGPPGSIYEQYF.

This clonotype is labeled medium-sized (0.01 to 0.1%). The rearrangement joins TRBV20-1 to TRBJ2-1; D remains ambiguous. The CDR3 spans 12 residues. Germline-derived CDR1 and CDR2 are DFQATT and SNEGSKA (reference sequence). Trimming removed 5 bases at V and 6 bases at J, with 11 bases between. CDR3 DNA: TGCAGTGCTGACCGAAGGGCCAATGAGCAGTTCTTC. Protein product: CSADRRANEQFF.

This clonotype has only a few counts. V and J are TRBV29-1 and TRBJ2-1, with D possibly TRBD1 on 5 matching bases. V lost 5 bases and J 7 bases, leaving 9 bases between the germline ends. The CDR3 has 11 residues. CDR1 and CDR2 from the germline V gene are SQVTM and ANQGSEA. CDR3: CSVRRGNEQFF. The CDR3 nucleotides are TGCAGCGTTCGTAGGGGTAATGAGCAGTTCTTC.

There are many counts of this clonotype. The chain uses TRBV15 and TRBJ2-3, with a tentative D call TRBD2 (6 bases). Germline lookup yields CDR1 LNHNV and CDR2 YYDKDF (reference sequence). V shed 6 bases and J shed 3 bases, with 16 bases lying between them. This CDR3 region has 15 residues. CDR3: CATSVGSGTTDTQYF. Here the CDR3 DNA reads TGTGCCACCAGTGTGGGTAGCGGAACTACAGATACGCAGTATTTT.

V gene TRBV5-4 combines with J gene TRBJ1-4; 7 bases map to TRBD1. There are 15 residues in the CDR3. Germline CDR1 and CDR2: SGHNT and YYREEE (reference sequence). The V gene end was trimmed by 0 bases and the J gene end by 5 bases; junction bases not matched to a gene: 4. The CDR3 DNA reads TGTGCCAGCAGCTTGGCCGGGACAGAGAATGAAAAACTGTTTTTT. Protein sequence: CASSLAGTENEKLFF.

This clonotype was observed at least ten times. The gene calls are TRBV3-1 and TRBJ2-5; no firm D call. The CDR3 is made up of 12 amino acids. V lost 4 bases, J lost 5 bases, and 8 bases lay in between. Per the germline V gene, CDR1 is LGHDT and CDR2 is YNNKEL (reference sequence). The CDR3 bases are TGTGCCAGCAGCCCAACGCTCGAGACCCAGTACTTC. Its protein product is CASSPTLETQYF.

This clonotype turned up a few times. The V gene is TRBV3-1, the J gene TRBJ1-3; 7 nucleotides match TRBD1. Trimming cost V 5 bases and J 4 bases; bases outside gene matches: 5. Germline CDR1 reads LGHDT; CDR2 reads YNNKEL (reference sequence). The CDR3 length is 14 residues. In DNA form, the CDR3 reads TGTGCCAGCAGCAAGGAGGACAGGGGAAACACCATATATTTT. It codes for CASSKEDRGNTIYF.

This clonotype was seen ten or more times. A read error may produce the germline difference seen at one junction end. This chain uses TRBV6-2 or TRBV6-3 with TRBJ2-1; possible D gene TRBD2, 6 bases. CDR1 and CDR2 from the germline V gene are MNHEY and SVGEGT. The CDR3 contains 14 residues. The CDR3 DNA reads as TGTGCCGGCAGTTACGGGACTTTCTACAATGAGCAGTTCTTC. This translates into CAGSYGTFYNEQFF.

The V and J genes are TRBV7-9 and TRBJ2-7; 9 bases are a match to TRBD1. CDR1 and CDR2 from the germline V gene are SEHNR and FQNEAQ (reference sequence). J lost 12 bases, V lost 5 bases, and 11 bases had no gene match. The CDR3 contains 13 residues. This chain's CDR3 is CASSPSTGTGTYF. Here the CDR3 DNA reads TGTGCCAGCAGCCCGTCTACCGGGACAGGGACGTACTTC.

This clonotype occurred many times. V usage is TRBV28 and J usage is TRBJ2-5; D is undetermined. Germline V gene data show CDR1 as MDHEN and CDR2 as SYDVKM. V was clipped by 2 bases and J by 6 bases, with 10 bases between them. The CDR3 totals 13 residues. The CDR3 DNA is TGTGCCAGCAGTTTACGAGTTGTGCAGACCCAGTACTTC. Its protein product is CASSLRVVQTQYF. The variable domain in full, with the rest retrieved from reference TRBV28 and TRBJ2-5, is DVKVTQSSRYLVKRTGEKVFLECVQDMDHENMFWYRQDPGLGLRLIYFSYDVKMKEKGDIPEGYSVSREKKERFSLILESASTNQTSMYLCASSLRVVQTQYFGPGTRLLVL.

To note about this clonotype: One junction end does not reproduce the germline sequence, and a read error may be involved. DNA for the CDR3: TGTGCCAGCAGCTCCAGGGGCTCTGGAAACAACATATATTTT. Protein product: CASSSRGSGNNIYF. This chain uses TRBV6-2 or TRBV6-3 with TRBJ1-3; D may be TRBD1 (6 bases). The CDR3 spans 14 residues. Germline V gives CDR1 MNHEY, CDR2 SVGEGT.

In its sample, this clonotype was seen a few times. The chain uses TRBV12-3 or TRBV12-4 and TRBJ2-1; D is ambiguous. V shed 3 bases and J shed 0 bases, with 6 bases lying between them. The CDR3 is 14 residues long. CDR3 nucleotide sequence: TGTGCCAGCAGTTTCGGAAGCTCCTACAATGAGCAGTTCTTC. Protein sequence: CASSFGSSYNEQFF.

Notes on this clonotype: A much larger clone lies a single base off, so this may be a read error. The rearrangement links TRBV7-7 to TRBJ2-3; D remains ambiguous. This CDR3 contains 14 residues. Germline assignment: CDR1 SSHAT and CDR2 FNYEAQ (reference sequence). The CDR3 region has the DNA TGTGACAGCAGCTTAGACGGCAGCACAGATACGCAGTATTTT. This gives the protein CDSSLDGSTDTQYF.

This chain uses TRBV2 with TRBJ2-2; D remains unclear. V lost 6 bases and J 0 bases, leaving 14 bases between the germline ends. Per the germline V gene, CDR1 is SNHLY and CDR2 is FYNNEI. CDR3 length: 16 amino acids. The CDR3, as DNA: TGTGCCAGCAGGGTCGAGGCAGCGTCGAACACCGGGGAGCTGTTTTTT. Translation: CASRVEAASNTGELFF.

Remarks on this clonotype: This could be a read error, since a much larger clone is one nucleotide away. The chain recombines TRBV11-1 with TRBJ1-5, with D perhaps TRBD1 (5 bases). Trimming took 1 base from V and 8 from J, leaving 12 bases between them. This CDR3 spans 14 amino acids. CDR1 and CDR2 from the germline V gene are SGHAT and FQDESV (reference sequence). This CDR3 is CASSLDVTDEPQHF. The DNA for the CDR3 is TGTGCCAGCAGCTTAGACGTGACAGACGAGCCCCAGCATTTT.